Here is one T cell receptor (beta chain) with its context. Its cognate antigen has yet to be identified. Base qualities were left out, and no much larger clone turns up one base away. The germline V gene sets CDR1 to SNHLY and CDR2 to FYNNEI. The CDR3 spans 16 residues, from the cysteine through the phenylalanine. Only the CDR3 part of the read is kept: 48 bases, read in frame from the first base. Trimming at the junction amounts to 8 bases on V and 0 bases on J, and the germline ends lie 17 bases apart. To sequence the TCRbeta CDR3 region, genomic DNA was isolated from the sorted cells. The immunoSEQ Assay was used to sequence the TCRbeta CDR3 regions. TCRdb retrieved this table from immuneACCESS and kept in-frame rearrangements only. Not all clones are present; in checked studies, unresolved V genes account for under half, and no reason is known for the remainder. This sample comprises tens of thousands of clones, roughly nine tenths of them detected only once. The ten largest clones add up to approximately 3.9% of the sample.

The sample originates from a study of OX40 agonist ivuxolimab in advanced cancers. About the full investigation: The costimulatory receptor OX40 (CD134) was targeted by ivuxolimab, a fully human IgG2 agonistic monoclonal antibody. The paper covers the monotherapy dose-escalation part of the phase I ivuxolimab trial, which included N of about 50 patients. The purpose of peripheral TCRbeta sequencing was to test whether ivuxolimab changed TCR sequence diversity and led to clonal T-cell expansion. Partial responses were achieved by three dose-escalation patients, of whom one had hepatocellular carcinoma and two had cutaneous melanoma. In the dose-escalation cohort, 65% to 85% of patients were male, and the mean age was 60 years with a range of about 20 to 80. Prior anti-PD-1, anti-PD-L1 or anti-CTLA-4 therapy was permitted, and approximately 40% of dose-escalation patients had received checkpoint inhibitors. Of the roughly 51 dose-escalation patients, hepatocellular carcinoma was present in approximately 20, melanoma in approximately 15, renal cell carcinoma in 9 and head and neck cancer in 9. Intravenous ivuxolimab was administered to patients every 2 weeks at six dose levels: 0.01, 0.1, 0.3, 1.5, 3 and 10 mg/kg. Here is what the overall study found, with its caveats: After ivuxolimab, expanded clones were on average more numerous among CD8+ T cells than among CD4+ T cells. Low levels of normalized T-cell clonal expansion were also seen in some nonresponding patients. Which antigens the clonally expanded peripheral T cells were specific for was not determined. In partial responders in the 0.1-3.0 mg/kg groups, normalized peripheral clonal expansion was found to be among the lowest, especially among CD8+ T cells. At doses of 0.1 to 3.0 mg/kg, clonal expansion of both CD4+ and CD8+ T cells in blood was seen between baseline and week 6.

Patients with a history of autoimmune disease or receiving systemic immunosuppression were excluded from the trial. Peripheral blood for TCR sequencing was drawn from every dose cohort at baseline, at cycle 4 day 1 and at cycle 7 day 1. Samples were obtained from an open-label, multicenter, first-in-human phase I dose-escalation trial of ivuxolimab. Adults with locally advanced or metastatic melanoma, renal cell carcinoma, hepatocellular carcinoma or head and neck squamous cell carcinoma were enrolled in the trial. Before TCR sequencing, CD4+ and CD8+ T cells were separately sorted from peripheral blood.

The rearranged chain carries TRBV2 and TRBJ2-1, and the D gene may be TRBD1, 6 bases matching. The material sequenced was CD4+ or CD8+ T cells sorted from blood, taken in a trial of the OX40 agonist ivuxolimab. This sequence was found in an adult with an advanced solid tumor such as melanoma, head and neck, liver or kidney cancer. The CDR3 is CASRGIRGSSYNEQFF. The DNA reads as follows: TGTGCCAGCCGGGGCATCAGGGGAAGCTCCTACAATGAGCAGTTCTTC.